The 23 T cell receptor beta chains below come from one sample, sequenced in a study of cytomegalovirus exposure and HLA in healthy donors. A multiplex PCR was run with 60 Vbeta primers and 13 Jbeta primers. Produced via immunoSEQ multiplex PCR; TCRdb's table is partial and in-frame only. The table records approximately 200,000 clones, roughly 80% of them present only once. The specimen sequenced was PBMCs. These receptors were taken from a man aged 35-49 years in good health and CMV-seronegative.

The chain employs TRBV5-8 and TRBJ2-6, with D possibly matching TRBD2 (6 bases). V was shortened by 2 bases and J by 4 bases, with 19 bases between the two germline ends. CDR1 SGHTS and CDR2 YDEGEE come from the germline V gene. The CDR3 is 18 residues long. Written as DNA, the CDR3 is TGTGCCAGCAGCTTTCGTGGGACCGGGACTCCAGGGGCCAACGTCCTGACTTTC. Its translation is CASSFRGTGTPGANVLTF. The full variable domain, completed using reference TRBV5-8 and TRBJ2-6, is EAGVTQSPTHLIKTRGQQATLRCSPISGHTSVYWYQQALGLGLQFLLWYDEGEERNRGNFPPRFSGRQFPNYSSELNVNALELEDSALYLCASSFRGTGTPGANVLTFGAGSRLTVL.

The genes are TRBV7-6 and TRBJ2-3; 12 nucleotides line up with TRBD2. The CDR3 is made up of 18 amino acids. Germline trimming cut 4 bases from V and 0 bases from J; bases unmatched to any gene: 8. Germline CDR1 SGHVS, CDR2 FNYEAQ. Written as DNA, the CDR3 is TGTGCCAGCAGCTCGACTAGCGGGAGAGGGACTAGCACAGATACGCAGTATTTT. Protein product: CASSSTSGRGTSTDTQYF.

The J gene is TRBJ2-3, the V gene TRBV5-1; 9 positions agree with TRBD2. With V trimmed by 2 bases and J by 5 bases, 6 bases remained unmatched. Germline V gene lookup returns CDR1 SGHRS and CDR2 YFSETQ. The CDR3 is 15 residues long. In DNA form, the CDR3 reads TGCGCCAGCAGCTTTCGCGGGGGGGCGGGAGATACGCAGTATTTT. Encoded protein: CASSFRGGAGDTQYF.

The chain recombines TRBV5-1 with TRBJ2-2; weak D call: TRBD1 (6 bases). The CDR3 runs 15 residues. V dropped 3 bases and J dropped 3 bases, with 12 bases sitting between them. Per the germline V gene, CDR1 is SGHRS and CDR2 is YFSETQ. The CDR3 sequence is CASSYRDIYTGELFF. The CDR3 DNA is TGCGCCAGCAGCTACCGGGACATTTACACCGGGGAGCTGTTTTTT.

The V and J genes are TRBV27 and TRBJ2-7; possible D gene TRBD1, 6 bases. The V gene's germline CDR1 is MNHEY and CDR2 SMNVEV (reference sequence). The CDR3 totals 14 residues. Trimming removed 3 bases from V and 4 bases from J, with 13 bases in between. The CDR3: CASSLGQGIYEQYF. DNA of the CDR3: TGTGCCAGCAGTTTGGGGCAGGGGATATACGAGCAGTACTTC.

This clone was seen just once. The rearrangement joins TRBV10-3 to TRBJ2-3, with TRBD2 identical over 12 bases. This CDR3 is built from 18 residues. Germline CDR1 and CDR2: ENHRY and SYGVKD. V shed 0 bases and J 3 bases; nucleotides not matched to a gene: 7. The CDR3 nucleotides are TGTGCCATCAGTGAGTCAGCTAGCGGGAGGGCCGGAACAGATACGCAGTATTTT. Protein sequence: CAISESASGRAGTDTQYF.

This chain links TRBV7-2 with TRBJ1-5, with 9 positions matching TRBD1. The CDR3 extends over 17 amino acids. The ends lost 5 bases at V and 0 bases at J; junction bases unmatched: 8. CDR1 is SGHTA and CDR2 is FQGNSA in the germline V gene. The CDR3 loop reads CASSDRDRALSNQPQHF. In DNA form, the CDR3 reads TGTGCCAGCAGCGACCGGGACAGGGCTCTTAGCAATCAGCCCCAGCATTTT. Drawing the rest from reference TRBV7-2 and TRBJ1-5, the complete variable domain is GAGVSQSPSNKVTEKGKDVELRCDPISGHTALYWYRQSLGQGLEFLIYFQGNSAPDKSGLPSDRFSAERTGGSVSTLTIQRTQQEDSAVYLCASSDRDRALSNQPQHFGDGTRLSIL.

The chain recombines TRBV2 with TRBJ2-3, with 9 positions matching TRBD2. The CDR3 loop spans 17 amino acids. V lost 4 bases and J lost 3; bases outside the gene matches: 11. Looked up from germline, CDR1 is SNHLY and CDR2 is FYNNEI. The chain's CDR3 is CASSAPLAAGGTDTQYF. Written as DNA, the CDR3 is TGTGCCAGCAGTGCTCCTTTGGCGGCGGGGGGGACAGATACGCAGTATTTT.

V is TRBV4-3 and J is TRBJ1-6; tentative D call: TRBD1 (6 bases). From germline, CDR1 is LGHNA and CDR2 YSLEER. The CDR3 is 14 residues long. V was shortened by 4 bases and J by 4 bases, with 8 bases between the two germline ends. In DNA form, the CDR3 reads TGCGCCAGCAGCCCTACAGGGTATAATTCACCCCTCCACTTT. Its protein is CASSPTGYNSPLHF.

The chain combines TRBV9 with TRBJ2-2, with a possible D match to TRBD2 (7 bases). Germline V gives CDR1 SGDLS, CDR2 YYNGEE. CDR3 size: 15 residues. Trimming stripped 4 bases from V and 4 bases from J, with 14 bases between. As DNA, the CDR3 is TGTGCCAGCAGCTGGGGGGGAGGGGGCACCGGGGAGCTGTTTTTT. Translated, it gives CASSWGGGGTGELFF.

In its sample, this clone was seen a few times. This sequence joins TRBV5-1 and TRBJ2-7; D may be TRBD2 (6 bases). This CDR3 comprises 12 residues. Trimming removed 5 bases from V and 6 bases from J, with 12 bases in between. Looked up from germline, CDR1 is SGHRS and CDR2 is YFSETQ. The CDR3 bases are TGCGCCAGCAGTGAGATCGGGGGCGAGCAGTACTTC. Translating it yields CASSEIGGEQYF.

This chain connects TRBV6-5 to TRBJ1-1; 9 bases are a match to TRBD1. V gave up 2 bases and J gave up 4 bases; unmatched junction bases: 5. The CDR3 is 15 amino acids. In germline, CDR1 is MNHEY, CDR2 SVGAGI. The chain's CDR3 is CASSYKGTGPTEAFF. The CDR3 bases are TGTGCCAGCAGTTACAAAGGGACAGGGCCCACTGAAGCTTTCTTT.

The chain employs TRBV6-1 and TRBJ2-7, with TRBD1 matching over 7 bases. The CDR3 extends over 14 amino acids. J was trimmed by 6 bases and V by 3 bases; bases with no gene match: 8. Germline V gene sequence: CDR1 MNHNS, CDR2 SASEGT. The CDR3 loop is CASSDTGAIIEQYF. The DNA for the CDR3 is TGTGCCAGCAGTGATACAGGGGCGATAATCGAGCAGTACTTC.

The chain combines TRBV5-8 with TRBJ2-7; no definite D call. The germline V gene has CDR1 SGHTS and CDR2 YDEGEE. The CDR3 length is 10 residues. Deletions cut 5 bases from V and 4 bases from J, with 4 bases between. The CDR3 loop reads CASRHYEQYF. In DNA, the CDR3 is TGTGCCAGCAGACATTACGAGCAGTACTTC.

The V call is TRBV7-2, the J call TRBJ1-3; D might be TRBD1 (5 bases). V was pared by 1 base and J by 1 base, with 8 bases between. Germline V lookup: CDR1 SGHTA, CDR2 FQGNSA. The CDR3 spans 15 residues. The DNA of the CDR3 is TGTGCCAGCAGCTTAGTGGCAGGGTCTGGAAACACCATATATTTT. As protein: CASSLVAGSGNTIYF.

The CDR3 reads CASSLEPYNSPLHF. CDR3 nucleotide sequence: TGTGCCAGCAGTTTAGAGCCCTATAATTCACCCCTCCACTTT. J is TRBJ1-6 and V is TRBV6-6; D call uncertain. CDR1 is MNHNY and CDR2 is SVGAGI in the germline V gene (reference sequence). There are 14 residues in the CDR3. V lost 4 bases, J lost 2 bases, and 6 bases lay in between.

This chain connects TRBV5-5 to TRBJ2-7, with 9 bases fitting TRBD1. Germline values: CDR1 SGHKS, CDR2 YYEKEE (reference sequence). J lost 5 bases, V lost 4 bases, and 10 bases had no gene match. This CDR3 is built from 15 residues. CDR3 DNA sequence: TGTGCCAGCAGCCTTTCCCCGACAGGGGGAGACGAGCAGTACTTC. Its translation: CASSLSPTGGDEQYF.

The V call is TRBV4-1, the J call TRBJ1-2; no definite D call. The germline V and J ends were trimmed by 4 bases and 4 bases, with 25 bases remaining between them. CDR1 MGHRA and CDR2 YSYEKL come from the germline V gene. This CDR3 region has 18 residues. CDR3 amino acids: CASSPSLTRILEGYGYTF. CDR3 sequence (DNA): TGCGCCAGCAGCCCTTCCCTTACACGCATCCTTGAGGGCTATGGCTACACCTTC.

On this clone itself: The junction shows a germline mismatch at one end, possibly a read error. The chain's CDR3 is CASSQEGENPDF. CDR3 in DNA: TGTGCCAGCAGCCAAGAGGGCGAGAACCCGGATTTC. The J gene is TRBJ2-7, the V gene TRBV4-2; D remains ambiguous. The CDR3 runs 12 residues. Looked up from germline, CDR1 is LGHNA and CDR2 is YNFKEQ.

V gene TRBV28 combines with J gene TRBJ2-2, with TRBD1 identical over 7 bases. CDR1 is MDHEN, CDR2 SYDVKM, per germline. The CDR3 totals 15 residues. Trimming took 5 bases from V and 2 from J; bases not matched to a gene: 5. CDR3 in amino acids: CASSTGQANTGELFF. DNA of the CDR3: TGTGCCAGCAGTACCGGACAGGCAAACACCGGGGAGCTGTTTTTT.

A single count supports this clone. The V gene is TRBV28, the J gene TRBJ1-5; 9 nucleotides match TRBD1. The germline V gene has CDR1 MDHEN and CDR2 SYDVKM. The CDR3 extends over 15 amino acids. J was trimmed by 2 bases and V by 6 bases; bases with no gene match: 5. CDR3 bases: TGTGCCAGCAGAGGGGGACAGGGAGGCAATCAGCCCCAGCATTTT. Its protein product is CASRGGQGGNQPQHF.

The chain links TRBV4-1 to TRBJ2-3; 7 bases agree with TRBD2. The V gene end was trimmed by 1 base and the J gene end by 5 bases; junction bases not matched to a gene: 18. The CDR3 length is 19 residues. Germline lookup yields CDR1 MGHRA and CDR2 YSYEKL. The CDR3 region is CASSQASGGAGLVGDTQYF. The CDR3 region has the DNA TGCGCCAGCAGCCAAGCCTCCGGGGGAGCGGGGCTTGTAGGAGATACGCAGTATTTT.

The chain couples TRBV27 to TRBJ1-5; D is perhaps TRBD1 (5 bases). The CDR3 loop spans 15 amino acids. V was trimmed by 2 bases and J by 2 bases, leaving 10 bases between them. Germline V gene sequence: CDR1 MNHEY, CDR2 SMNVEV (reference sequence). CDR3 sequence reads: CASSLTSRGNQPQHF. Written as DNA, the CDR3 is TGTGCCAGCAGTTTAACGTCCAGGGGCAATCAGCCCCAGCATTTT.